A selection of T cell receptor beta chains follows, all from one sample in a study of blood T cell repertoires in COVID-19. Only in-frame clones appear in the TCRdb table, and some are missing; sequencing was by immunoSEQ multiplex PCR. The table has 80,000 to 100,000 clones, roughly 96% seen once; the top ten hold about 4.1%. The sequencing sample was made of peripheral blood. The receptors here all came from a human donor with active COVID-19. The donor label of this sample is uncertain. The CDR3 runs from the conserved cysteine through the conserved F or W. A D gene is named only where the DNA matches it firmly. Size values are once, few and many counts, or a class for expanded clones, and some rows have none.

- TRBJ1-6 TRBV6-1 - TGTGCCAGCAGTGAGCTTCGTAGTTCACCCCTCCACTTT CASSELRSSPLHF
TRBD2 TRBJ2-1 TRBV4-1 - TGCGCCAGCAGCCAAGGGGGACTATCTCGTGAGCAGTTCTTC CASSQGGLSREQFF
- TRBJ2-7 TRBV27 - TGTGCCAGCAGTAACCGGGGTAGCTCCTACGAGCAGTACTTC CASSNRGSSYEQYF
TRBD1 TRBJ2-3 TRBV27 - TGTGCCAGCAGCGACAGGGCGAGCACAGATACGCAGTATTTT CASSDRASTDTQYF
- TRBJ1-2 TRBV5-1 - TGCGCCAGCAGCCCAAAGGGCCCGGGGGAGGGCTACACCTTC CASSPKGPGEGYTF
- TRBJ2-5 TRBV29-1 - TGCAGCGTTGAAGTAGGTGCGGGGAGCCAGACCCAGTACTTC CSVEVGAGSQTQYF
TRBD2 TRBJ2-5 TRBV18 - TGTGCCAGCTCACCACCGAGTCGACGCGGGGGGGCGGAGACCCAGTACTTC CASSPPSRRGGAETQYF
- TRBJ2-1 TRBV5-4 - TGTGCCAGCAGCTTGTCTCGGGCTAGCCGCTCCTACAATGAGCAGTTCTTC CASSLSRASRSYNEQFF
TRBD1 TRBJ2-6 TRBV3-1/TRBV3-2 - TGTGCCAGCAGCCGCGTCCCGGGACAGGGGTCGGGGGCCAACGTCCTGACTTTC CASSRVPGQGSGANVLTF
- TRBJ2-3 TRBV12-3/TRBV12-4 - TGTGCCAGCAGCCGTGGGGGGACGCAGTATTTT CASSRGGTQYF
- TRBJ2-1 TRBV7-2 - TGTGCCAGCAGCTATACGGGAGCACCCTCCTACAATGAGCAGTTCTTC CASSYTGAPSYNEQFF
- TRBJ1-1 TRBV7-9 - TGTGCCAGCAGCTCTAGCGGGGGGGAAAACACTGAAGCTTTCTTT CASSSSGGENTEAFF
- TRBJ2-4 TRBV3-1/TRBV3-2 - TGTGCCAGCAGCCAAGGTCAAGTTTTCGAACTAGCCAAAAACATTCAGTACTTC CASSQGQVFELAKNIQYF
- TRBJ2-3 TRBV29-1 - TGCAGCGTTACGAGGGGGAATACGCAGTATTTT CSVTRGNTQYF
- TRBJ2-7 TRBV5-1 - TGCGCCAGCAGCTTCGTGAGGGGGAACAACGAGCAGTACTTC CASSFVRGNNEQYF
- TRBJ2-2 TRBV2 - TGTGCCAGCAGTGATAAAGCGGCGACCACCGGGGAGCTGTTTTTT CASSDKAATTGELFF
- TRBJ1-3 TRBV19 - TGTGCCAGTAGTATAGCGGCAGGGTTGGACACCATATATTTT CASSIAAGLDTIYF
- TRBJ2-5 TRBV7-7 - TGTGCTAGCAGCTCCCCCACTGGAGGGCAGGAGACCCAGTACTTC CASSSPTGGQETQYF
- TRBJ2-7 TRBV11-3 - TGTGCCAGCAGCCCTAAGGCGGTCGGGGTTCTATACGAGCAGTACTTC CASSPKAVGVLYEQYF
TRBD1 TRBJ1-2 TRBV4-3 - TGCGCCAGCAGCCAGAGTCTCAGGGGGTATGGCTACACCTTC CASSQSLRGYGYTF
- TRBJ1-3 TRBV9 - TGTGCCAGCAGCGTAGATCTGTTCTCTGGAAACACCATATATTTT CASSVDLFSGNTIYF
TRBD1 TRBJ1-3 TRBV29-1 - TGCAGCGTTGAAAGACAGGGTGGAAACACCATATATTTT CSVERQGGNTIYF
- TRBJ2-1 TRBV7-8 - TGTGCCAGCAGCTCAACATCCCGGGGTACCTACAATGAGCAGTTCTTC CASSSTSRGTYNEQFF
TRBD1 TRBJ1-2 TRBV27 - TGTGCCAGCAGTTTAAGGGACAGGCTCGGGTATGGCTACACCTTC CASSLRDRLGYGYTF
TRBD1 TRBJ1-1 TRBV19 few TGTGCCAGTAGTATGGGGACAGTCAACACTGAAGCTTTCTTT CASSMGTVNTEAFF
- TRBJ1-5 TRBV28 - TGTGCCAGCAGTCGAACGGGACTTCCCAATCAGCCCCAGCATTTT CASSRTGLPNQPQHF
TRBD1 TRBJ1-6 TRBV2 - TGTGCCAGCAGACTTAGACAGGGTGATAATTCACCCCTCCACTTT CASRLRQGDNSPLHF
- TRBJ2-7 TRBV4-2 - TGTGCCAGCAGCCCGCCCGGGACTTTATACGAGCAGTACTTC CASSPPGTLYEQYF
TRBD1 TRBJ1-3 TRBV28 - TGTGCCAGCAGTGTCACGGGGCAGGGGGCGCCCCAGGGGAATTTT CASSVTGQGAPQGNF
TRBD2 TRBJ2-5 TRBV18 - TGTGCCAGCTCACCAAGCGGGAGTGGAGAGACCCAGTACTTC CASSPSGSGETQYF
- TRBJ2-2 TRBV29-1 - TGCAGCGTTGAAATCAGGGCCTCGAACACCGGGGAGCTGTTTTTT CSVEIRASNTGELFF
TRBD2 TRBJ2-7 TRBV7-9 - TGTGCCAGCAGCTTAGCGGCGGGAGACCCCCACGAGCAGTACTTC CASSLAAGDPHEQYF
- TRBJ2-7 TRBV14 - TGTGCCAGCAGCCAAGCGTATAAGCAGTACTTC CASSQAYKQYF
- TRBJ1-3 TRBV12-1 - TGTGCCAGCAGCCGGACAGGGGACGGAAACACCATATATTTT CASSRTGDGNTIYF
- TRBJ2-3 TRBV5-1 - TGCGCCAGCAGCTTGACAGTTGGGGGCCGGGCAGATACGCAGTATTTT CASSLTVGGRADTQYF